This TCR beta chain came from a study of control samples from healthy donors and cancer patients. The data were produced by immunoSEQ multiplex PCR, yet TCRdb's version contains in-frame clones alone and is incomplete. The repertoire includes more than 85,000 clones, around four fifths of them detected once, and roughly an eighth sits in the top ten. The source is a woman between 50 and 59 years old in good health. The sequenced material came from blood.

DNA for the CDR3: TGTGCCAGTAGTATGTCTCAGGACAGGCCAAGCTACGAGCAGTACTTC. The encoded protein is CASSMSQDRPSYEQYF. The V and J genes are TRBV19 and TRBJ2-7; 7 bases fit TRBD1. The CDR3 spans 16 residues. Germline assignment: CDR1 LNHDA and CDR2 SQIVND (reference sequence). V was pared by 3 bases and J by 3 bases, with 11 bases of the junction left unmatched. The whole variable domain, filled in from reference TRBV19 and TRBJ2-7, reads DGGITQSPKYLFRKEGQNVTLSCEQNLNHDAMYWYRQDPGQGLRLIYYSQIVNDFQKGDIAEGYSVSREKKESFPLTVTSAQKNPTAFYLCASSMSQDRPSYEQYFGPGTRLTVT.